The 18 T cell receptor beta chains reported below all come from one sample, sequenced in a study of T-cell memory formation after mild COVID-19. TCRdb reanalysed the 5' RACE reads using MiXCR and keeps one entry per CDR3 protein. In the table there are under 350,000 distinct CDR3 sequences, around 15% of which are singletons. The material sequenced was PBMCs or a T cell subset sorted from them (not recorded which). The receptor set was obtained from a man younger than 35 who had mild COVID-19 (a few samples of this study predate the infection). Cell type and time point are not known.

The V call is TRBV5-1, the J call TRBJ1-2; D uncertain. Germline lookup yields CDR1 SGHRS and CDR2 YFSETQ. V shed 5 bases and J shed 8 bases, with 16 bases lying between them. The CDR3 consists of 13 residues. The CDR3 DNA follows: TGCGCCAGCAGGGTGCAGGCCGATGGAGGCTACACCTTC. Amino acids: CASRVQADGGYTF.

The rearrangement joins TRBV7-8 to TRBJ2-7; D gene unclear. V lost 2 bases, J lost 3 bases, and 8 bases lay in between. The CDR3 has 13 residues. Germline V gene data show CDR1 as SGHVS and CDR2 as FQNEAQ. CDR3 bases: TGTGCCAGCAGCTTAAACGACATCTACGAGCAGTACTTC. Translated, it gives CASSLNDIYEQYF.

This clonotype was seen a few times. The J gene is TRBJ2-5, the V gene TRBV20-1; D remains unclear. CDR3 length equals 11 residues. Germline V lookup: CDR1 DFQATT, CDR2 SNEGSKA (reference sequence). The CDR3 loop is CRTWHQETQYF. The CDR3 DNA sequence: TGCAGGACGTGGCACCAAGAGACCCAGTACTTC.

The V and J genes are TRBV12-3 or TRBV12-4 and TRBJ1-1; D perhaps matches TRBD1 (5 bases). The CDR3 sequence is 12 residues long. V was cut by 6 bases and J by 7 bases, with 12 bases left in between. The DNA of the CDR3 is TGTGCCAGCAGCCGGGGCCGGTTTGAAGCTTTCTTT. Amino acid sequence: CASSRGRFEAFF.

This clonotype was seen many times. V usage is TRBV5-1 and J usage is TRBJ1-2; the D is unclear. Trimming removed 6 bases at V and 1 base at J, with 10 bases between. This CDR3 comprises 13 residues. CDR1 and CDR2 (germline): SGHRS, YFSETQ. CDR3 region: CASNSGDNYGYTF. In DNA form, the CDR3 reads TGCGCCAGCAACTCAGGAGATAACTATGGCTACACCTTC.

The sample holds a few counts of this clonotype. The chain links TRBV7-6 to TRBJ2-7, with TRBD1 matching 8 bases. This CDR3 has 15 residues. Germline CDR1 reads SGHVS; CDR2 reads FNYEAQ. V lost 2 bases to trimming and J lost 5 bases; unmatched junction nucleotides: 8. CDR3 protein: CASSLLGQGAHEQYF. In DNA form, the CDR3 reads TGTGCCAGCAGCTTATTGGGGCAGGGGGCCCACGAGCAGTACTTC.

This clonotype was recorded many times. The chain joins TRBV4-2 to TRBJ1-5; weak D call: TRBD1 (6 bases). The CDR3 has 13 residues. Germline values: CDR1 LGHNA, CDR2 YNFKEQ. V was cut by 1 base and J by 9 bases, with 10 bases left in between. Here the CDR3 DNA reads TGTGCCAGCAGCCAAGGACAGGAGAGGCCCCAGCATTTT. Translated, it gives CASSQGQERPQHF.

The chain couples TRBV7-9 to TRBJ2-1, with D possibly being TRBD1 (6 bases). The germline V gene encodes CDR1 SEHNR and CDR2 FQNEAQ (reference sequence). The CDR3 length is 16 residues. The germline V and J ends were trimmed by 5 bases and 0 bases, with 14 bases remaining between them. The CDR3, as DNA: TGTGCCAGCAGCGACCGAGACAGGAGCTCCTACAATGAGCAGTTCTTC. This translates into CASSDRDRSSYNEQFF.

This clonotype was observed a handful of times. The chain's CDR3 is CAEGGLPGPDTQYF. The CDR3 DNA is TGTGCCGAGGGGGGACTTCCAGGCCCAGATACGCAGTATTTT. The rearrangement uses TRBV2 and TRBJ2-3; D may correspond to TRBD1 or TRBD2 (6 bases each). V lost 11 bases and J lost 4, with 19 bases in between. Germline loops: CDR1 SNHLY, CDR2 FYNNEI. The CDR3 totals 14 residues.

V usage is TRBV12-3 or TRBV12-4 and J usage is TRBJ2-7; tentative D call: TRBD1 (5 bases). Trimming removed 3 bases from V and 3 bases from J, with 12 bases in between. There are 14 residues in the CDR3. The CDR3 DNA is TGTGCCAGCAGTTTGTCAGGGTACGGCTACGAGCAGTACGTC. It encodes CASSLSGYGYEQYV.

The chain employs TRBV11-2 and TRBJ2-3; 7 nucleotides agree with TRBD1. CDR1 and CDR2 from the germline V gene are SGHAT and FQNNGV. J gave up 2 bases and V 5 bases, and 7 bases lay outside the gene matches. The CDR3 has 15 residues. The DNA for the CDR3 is TGTGCCAGCAGCACCCGACAGGGTTACACAGATACGCAGTATTTT. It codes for CASSTRQGYTDTQYF.

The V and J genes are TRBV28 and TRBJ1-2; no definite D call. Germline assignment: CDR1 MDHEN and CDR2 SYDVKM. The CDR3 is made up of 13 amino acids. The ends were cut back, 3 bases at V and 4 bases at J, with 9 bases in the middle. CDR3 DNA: TGTGCCAGCAGTTTGAGGAGTCTCTATGGCTACACCTTC. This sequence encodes CASSLRSLYGYTF.

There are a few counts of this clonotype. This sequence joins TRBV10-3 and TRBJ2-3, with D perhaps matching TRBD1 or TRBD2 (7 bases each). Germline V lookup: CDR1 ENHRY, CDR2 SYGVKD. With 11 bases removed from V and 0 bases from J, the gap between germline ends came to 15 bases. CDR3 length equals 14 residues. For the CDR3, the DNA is TGTGCCTCCTCAGGGGGGGGGAGCACAGATACGCAGTATTTT. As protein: CASSGGGSTDTQYF.

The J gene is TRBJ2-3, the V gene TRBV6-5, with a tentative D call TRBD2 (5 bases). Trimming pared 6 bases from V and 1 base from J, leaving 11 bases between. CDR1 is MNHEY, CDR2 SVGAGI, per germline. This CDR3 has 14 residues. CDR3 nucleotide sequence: TGTGCCAGCAGGTCGGACTCAGGCACAGATACGCAGTATTTT. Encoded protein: CASRSDSGTDTQYF.

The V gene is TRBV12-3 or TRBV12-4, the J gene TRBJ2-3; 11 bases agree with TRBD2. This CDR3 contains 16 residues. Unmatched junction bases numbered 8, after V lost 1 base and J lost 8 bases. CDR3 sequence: CASSLDASGGIGTQYF. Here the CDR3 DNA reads TGTGCCAGCAGTTTAGATGCTAGCGGGGGGATCGGTACGCAGTATTTT.

CDR3 amino acids: CSASGEVVGTEAFF. CDR3 DNA: TGCAGTGCTAGTGGCGAGGTCGTGGGCACTGAAGCTTTCTTT. The chain is built from TRBV20-1 and TRBJ1-1, with D unresolved. The CDR3 sequence is 14 residues long. Germline V gives CDR1 DFQATT, CDR2 SNEGSKA (reference sequence). V dropped 3 bases and J dropped 4 bases, with 15 bases sitting between them.

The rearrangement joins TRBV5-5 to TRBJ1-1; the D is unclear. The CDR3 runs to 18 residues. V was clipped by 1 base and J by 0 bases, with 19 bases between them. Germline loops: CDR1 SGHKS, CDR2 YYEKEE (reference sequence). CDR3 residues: CASSLFGPPRGLNTEAFF. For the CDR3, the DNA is TGTGCCAGCAGCTTGTTTGGACCCCCTAGAGGCTTGAACACTGAAGCTTTCTTT.

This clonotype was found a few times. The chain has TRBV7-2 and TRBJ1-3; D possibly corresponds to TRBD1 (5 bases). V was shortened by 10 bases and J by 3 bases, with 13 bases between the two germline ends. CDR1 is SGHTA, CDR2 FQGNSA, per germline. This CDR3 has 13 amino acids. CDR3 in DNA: TGTGCCACCCAGTCCGGGGGTGGAAACACCATATATTTT. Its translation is CATQSGGGNTIYF.